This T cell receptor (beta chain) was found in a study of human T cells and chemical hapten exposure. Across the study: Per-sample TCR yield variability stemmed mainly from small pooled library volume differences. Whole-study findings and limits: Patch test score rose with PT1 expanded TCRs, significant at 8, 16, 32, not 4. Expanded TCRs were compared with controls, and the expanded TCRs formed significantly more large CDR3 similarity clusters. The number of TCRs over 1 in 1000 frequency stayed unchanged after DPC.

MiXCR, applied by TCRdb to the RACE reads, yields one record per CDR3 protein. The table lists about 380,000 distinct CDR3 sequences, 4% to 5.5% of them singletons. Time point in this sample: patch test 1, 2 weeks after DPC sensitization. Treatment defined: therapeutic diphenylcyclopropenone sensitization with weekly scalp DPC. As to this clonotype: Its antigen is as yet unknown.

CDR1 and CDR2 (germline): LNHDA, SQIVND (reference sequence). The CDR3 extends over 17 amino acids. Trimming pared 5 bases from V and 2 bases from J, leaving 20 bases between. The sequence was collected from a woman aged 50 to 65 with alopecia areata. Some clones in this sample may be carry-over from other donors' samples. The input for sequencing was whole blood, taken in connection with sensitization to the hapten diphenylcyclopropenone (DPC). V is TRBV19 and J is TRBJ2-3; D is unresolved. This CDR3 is CASSPGEALESTDTQYF. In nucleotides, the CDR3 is TGTGCCAGTAGTCCTGGAGAAGCCCTAGAATCCACAGATACGCAGTATTTT. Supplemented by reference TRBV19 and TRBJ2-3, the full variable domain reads DGGITQSPKYLFRKEGQNVTLSCEQNLNHDAMYWYRQDPGQGLRLIYYSQIVNDFQKGDIAEGYSVSREKKESFPLTVTSAQKNPTAFYLCASSPGEALESTDTQYFGPGTRLTVL.